These 21 T cell receptor beta chains originate from one sample sequenced in a study of blood T cell repertoires in COVID-19. Method: immunoSEQ multiplex PCR; TCRdb's copy keeps in-frame clones and lacks some. The sample holds more than 140,000 clones, just over 85% seen once. Sequenced: peripheral blood. These receptors came from a woman aged 55-75 years with acute or convalescent COVID-19.

The chain is built from TRBV6-2 or TRBV6-3 and TRBJ2-5, with 15 bases identical to TRBD2. Germline values: CDR1 MNHEY, CDR2 SVGEGT. Germline trimming cut 6 bases from V and 2 bases from J; bases unmatched to any gene: 4. This CDR3 spans 16 amino acids. As DNA, the CDR3 is TGTGCCAGCAGCGTGGGACTAGCGGGGGGACAAGAGACCCAGTACTTC. Translation: CASSVGLAGGQETQYF.

The chain is built from TRBV4-3 and TRBJ1-4; tentatively, D is TRBD1 (6 bases). CDR1 is LGHNA, CDR2 YSLEER, per germline. Trimming left V 5 bases short and J 8 bases short, with 21 bases between. The CDR3 runs 16 residues. The CDR3 DNA follows: TGCGCCAGCAGCTTAGAAGTAAGGGGGAGTTGGGAAAAACTGTTTTTT. It encodes CASSLEVRGSWEKLFF.

The J gene is TRBJ2-5, the V gene TRBV7-9; TRBD2 is a possible D gene (7 bases). Between the trimmed V and J ends, which lost 4 bases and 6 bases, there was a span of 15 bases. The CDR3 runs to 14 residues. CDR1 and CDR2 from the germline V gene are SEHNR and FQNEAQ (reference sequence). In DNA, the CDR3 is TGTGCCAGCAGCTCTTTGGGGGGGCGTAAGACCCAGTACTTC. Protein product: CASSSLGGRKTQYF.

The V and J genes are TRBV10-3 and TRBJ1-6; 7 nucleotides align to TRBD1. The CDR3 contains 15 residues. Germline V gives CDR1 ENHRY, CDR2 SYGVKD. J lost 13 bases, V lost 3 bases, and 12 bases had no gene match. CDR3: CAISEEAQGGLPLHF. Written as DNA, the CDR3 is TGTGCCATCAGTGAAGAAGCCCAGGGGGGACTGCCCCTCCACTTT.

This chain links TRBV7-2 with TRBJ1-3; TRBD1 aligns across 9 bases. Germline V gene sequence: CDR1 SGHTA, CDR2 FQGNSA. The CDR3 spans 19 residues. Trimming took 2 bases from V and 0 from J; bases not matched to a gene: 11. CDR3 sequence reads: CASSLISGRTGVSGNTIYF. The CDR3 region has the DNA TGTGCCAGCAGCTTAATCTCCGGTCGGACAGGGGTCTCTGGAAACACCATATATTTT.

V and J are TRBV4-2 and TRBJ2-1; 9 nucleotides line up with TRBD2. Germline CDR1 LGHNA, CDR2 YNFKEQ. The CDR3 length is 16 residues. Trimming cost V 4 bases and J 4 bases; bases outside gene matches: 8. The CDR3 coding sequence is TGTGCCAGCAGCCCTAATGTAGCGGGGGAGTACAATGAGCAGTTCTTC. This translates into CASSPNVAGEYNEQFF.

The rearrangement links TRBV7-2 to TRBJ1-6; D gene unclear. The V gene lost 4 bases and the J gene lost 7 bases, with 14 bases spanning the gap. This CDR3 contains 15 residues. Germline CDR1 is SGHTA and CDR2 is FQGNSA. The CDR3 loop reads CASSSVAVPNSPLHF. The DNA for the CDR3 is TGTGCCAGCAGCTCCGTAGCGGTACCGAATTCACCCCTCCACTTT.

This rearrangement joins TRBV11-2 to TRBJ2-6; 7 nucleotides align to TRBD1. The CDR3 totals 16 residues. Looked up from germline, CDR1 is SGHAT and CDR2 is FQNNGV. The J segment lost 0 bases and the V segment lost 3 bases, leaving 2 bases of the junction unmatched. CDR3 protein: CASSFNRGSGANVLTF. In DNA, the CDR3 is TGTGCCAGCAGCTTTAACAGGGGCTCTGGGGCCAACGTCCTGACTTTC.

The chain couples TRBV6-5 to TRBJ1-2; D not certain. The CDR3 covers 11 residues. Germline loops: CDR1 MNHEY, CDR2 SVGAGI. Trimming took 8 bases from V and 8 from J, leaving 12 bases between them. The CDR3 DNA reads TGTGCCAGCGGCCAATCGAGGGGCTACACCTTC. Residues: CASGQSRGYTF.

The rearrangement uses TRBV28 and TRBJ1-2; D may be TRBD1 (5 bases). V was clipped by 10 bases and J by 4 bases, with 16 bases between them. The germline V gene has CDR1 MDHEN and CDR2 SYDVKM. The CDR3 covers 13 residues. The CDR3 sequence is CATEPLGAYGYTF. The CDR3 bases are TGTGCCACCGAGCCCCTAGGGGCCTATGGCTACACCTTC.

This clone has only one observation. This chain connects TRBV5-1 to TRBJ2-1; D gene unclear. The V gene lost 5 bases and the J gene lost 6 bases, with 18 bases spanning the gap. Germline V gene sequence: CDR1 SGHRS, CDR2 YFSETQ. This CDR3 has 15 residues. The CDR3 here is CASSDPSQLSNEQFF. CDR3 coding DNA: TGCGCCAGCAGTGACCCTAGTCAGCTTTCCAATGAGCAGTTCTTC.

The rearrangement links TRBV6-5 to TRBJ1-1, with 8 bases that match TRBD1. CDR3 length: 15 residues. Germline V gives CDR1 MNHEY, CDR2 SVGAGI. After removal of 5 bases from V and 2 bases from J, the junction contained 7 bases not matched to a gene. For the CDR3, the DNA is TGTGCCAGCAGTCGCCAAGGACAGGGTAACACTGAAGCTTTCTTT. Amino acid sequence: CASSRQGQGNTEAFF.

This chain uses TRBV5-5 with TRBJ2-4; possibly TRBD2 for D (6 bases). CDR1 and CDR2 from the germline V gene are SGHKS and YYEKEE (reference sequence). With 2 bases removed from V and 6 bases from J, the gap between germline ends came to 15 bases. This CDR3 region has 15 residues. The CDR3 coding sequence is TGTGCCAGCAGCTTTATAGCGGCGGAGGGAAACATTCAGTACTTC. Its translation: CASSFIAAEGNIQYF.

This clone showed up just once. The genes are TRBV29-1 and TRBJ1-1; 7 bases are shared with TRBD1. The CDR3 length is 14 residues. Trimming at V came to 4 bases and at J to 0 bases, leaving 5 bases not matched to a gene. Germline assignment: CDR1 SQVTM and CDR2 ANQGSEA. In DNA, the CDR3 is TGCAGCGTTGCGACAGGGACCATGAACACTGAAGCTTTCTTT. As protein: CSVATGTMNTEAFF.

This chain links TRBV7-2 with TRBJ1-2, with D perhaps TRBD1 (5 bases). V was shortened by 3 bases and J by 7 bases, with 18 bases between the two germline ends. The CDR3 has 15 amino acids. CDR1 SGHTA and CDR2 FQGNSA come from the germline V gene. Written as DNA, the CDR3 is TGTGCCAGCAGCTTCTATAGGCAGGGAGGCAGTGGCTACACCTTC. Encoded protein: CASSFYRQGGSGYTF.

This sequence joins TRBV7-2 and TRBJ2-2, with D unresolved. V gave up 2 bases and J gave up 5 bases, with 3 bases separating them. The CDR3 consists of 12 residues. Germline V CDR1 and CDR2: SGHTA, FQGNSA. The CDR3 region has the DNA TGTGCCAGCAGCTTAACTACCGGGGAGCTGTTTTTT. It encodes CASSLTTGELFF.

The chain joins TRBV28 to TRBJ1-4, with D maybe TRBD1 (5 bases). This CDR3 is built from 17 residues. V shed 4 bases and J shed 0 bases, with 15 bases lying between them. Germline CDR1 MDHEN, CDR2 SYDVKM. In DNA, the CDR3 is TGTGCCAGCAGTTCTCCCCAGGGCATTGCAACTAATGAAAAACTGTTTTTT. Amino acid sequence: CASSSPQGIATNEKLFF.

This rearrangement joins TRBV19 to TRBJ2-3; 7 bases line up with TRBD2. Trimming took 5 bases from V and 1 from J; bases not matched to a gene: 6. Germline V gene data show CDR1 as LNHDA and CDR2 as SQIVND (reference sequence). This CDR3 comprises 15 residues. CDR3 coding DNA: TGTGCCAGTAGTCTCGGGACTACCCGCACAGATACGCAGTATTTT. Translating it yields CASSLGTTRTDTQYF. Full variable domain (missing parts from reference TRBV19 and TRBJ2-3): DGGITQSPKYLFRKEGQNVTLSCEQNLNHDAMYWYRQDPGQGLRLIYYSQIVNDFQKGDIAEGYSVSREKKESFPLTVTSAQKNPTAFYLCASSLGTTRTDTQYFGPGTRLTVL.

The rearrangement uses TRBV19 and TRBJ1-6; D not resolved. Trimming removed 7 bases at V and 6 bases at J, with 13 bases between. The CDR3 contains 14 residues. In germline, CDR1 is LNHDA, CDR2 SQIVND (reference sequence). CDR3 protein: CASNLGVVNSPLHF. The CDR3 nucleotides are TGTGCCAGTAACCTCGGGGTGGTTAATTCACCCCTCCACTTT.

The J gene is TRBJ1-2, the V gene TRBV7-2; TRBD1 matches 7 bases. This CDR3 region has 15 residues. The germline V gene has CDR1 SGHTA and CDR2 FQGNSA. After removal of 8 bases from V and 9 bases from J, the junction contained 18 bases not matched to a gene. The CDR3 reads CASREMTGTVDSYTF. The CDR3 DNA is TGTGCCAGCCGGGAGATGACCGGGACAGTTGACAGCTACACCTTC.

The V call is TRBV7-6, the J call TRBJ2-5; TRBD2 matches 13 bases. Losses at the gene ends were 5 bases for V and 8 bases for J; bases not matched to a gene: 11. The germline V gene has CDR1 SGHVS and CDR2 FNYEAQ. CDR3 length: 16 amino acids. Here the CDR3 reads CASSGRGTSGIGTQYF. CDR3 coding DNA: TGTGCCAGCAGCGGGCGTGGGACTAGCGGGATCGGAACCCAGTACTTC.